Below, 32 T cell receptor beta chains from the same sample are listed, as sequenced in a study of shared clonotypes between healthy human individuals. Repertoires were generated with immunoSEQ multiplex PCR, while TCRdb's copy carries only in-frame clones and drops some. The sample yields roughly 2 million clones, over 85% seen once. The specimen was naive CD4+ T cells sorted from blood. As to subset: CD45RA+ positively selected. The source of these receptors is a young man in good health.

The chain employs TRBV18 and TRBJ2-1; no definite D call. The V gene's germline CDR1 is KGHSH and CDR2 LQKENI. The CDR3 is 17 amino acids. V dropped 6 bases and J dropped 0 bases, with 18 bases sitting between them. The CDR3 reads CASSRPWSPSSYNEQFF. The CDR3 DNA reads TGTGCCAGCTCTCGCCCGTGGTCCCCGAGCTCCTACAATGAGCAGTTCTTC.

Worth noting for this clone: The sample contains more than one DNA sequence encoding this CDR3. V gene TRBV11-2 combines with J gene TRBJ2-3; TRBD2 agrees at 13 bases. V gave up 4 bases and J gave up 1 base; unmatched junction bases: 2. This CDR3 contains 16 residues. Germline-derived CDR1 and CDR2 are SGHAT and FQNNGV. The DNA of the CDR3 is TGTGCCAGCAGCTCCGGACTAGCGGGGGGCACAGATACGCAGTATTTT. This sequence encodes CASSSGLAGGTDTQYF. The full variable domain, completed using reference TRBV11-2 and TRBJ2-3, is EAGVAQSPRYKIIEKRQSVAFWCNPISGHATLYWYQQILGQGPKLLIQFQNNGVVDDSQLPKDRFSAERLKGVDSTLKIQPAKLEDSAVYLCASSSGLAGGTDTQYFGPGTRLTVL.

The chain couples TRBV30 to TRBJ2-3; no clear D. This CDR3 contains 14 residues. The germline gives CDR1 GTSNPN, CDR2 SVGIG (reference sequence). V lost 2 bases and J 1 base, leaving 10 bases between the germline ends. The CDR3 region has the DNA TGTGCCTGGAGTCTTGGGTGGGGCACAGATACGCAGTATTTT. Protein sequence: CAWSLGWGTDTQYF.

The chain uses TRBV7-9 and TRBJ2-2, with a weak D call TRBD2 (6 bases). From germline, CDR1 is SEHNR and CDR2 FQNEAQ (reference sequence). There are 16 residues in the CDR3. The V and J ends lost 3 bases and 0 bases respectively, with 11 bases between them. CDR3 sequence: CASSLGRPANTGELFF. CDR3 nucleotides: TGTGCCAGCAGCTTGGGGAGGCCCGCGAACACCGGGGAGCTGTTTTTT.

Regarding this clone: Other DNA sequences of this sample code for an identical CDR3. This chain links TRBV6-5 with TRBJ1-3; D gene uncertain. This CDR3 is 13 amino acids long. Germline V gene data show CDR1 as MNHEY and CDR2 as SVGAGI. Trimming removed 8 bases from V and 1 base from J, with 9 bases in between. This CDR3 is CASRPGSGNTIYF. The CDR3 bases are TGTGCCAGCCGGCCAGGATCTGGAAACACCATATATTTT.

This chain uses TRBV18 with TRBJ2-5, with TRBD2 matching over 7 bases. This CDR3 is built from 17 residues. CDR1 KGHSH and CDR2 LQKENI come from the germline V gene. V was clipped by 0 bases and J by 3 bases; unmatched bases: 10. The CDR3, as DNA: TGTGCCAGCTCACCACCCCATTTTTCGGCGGGAGAAGAGACCCAGTACTTC. Residues: CASSPPHFSAGEETQYF.

The chain has TRBV2 and TRBJ2-3; 8 nucleotides match TRBD2. The junction had 6 bases not matched to a gene; V was cut back by 9 bases and J by 4 bases. CDR1 and CDR2 from the germline V gene are SNHLY and FYNNEI. The CDR3 contains 13 residues. CDR3 residues: CASSSGGSDTQYF. CDR3 DNA: TGTGCCAGTTCGTCGGGGGGGTCAGATACGCAGTATTTT.

This sequence joins TRBV21-1 and TRBJ2-2. TRBV21-1 is a recognized pseudogene. The CDR3 contains 16 residues. In DNA, the CDR3 is TGTGCCAGCAGCAAAGGCAAGGGCGGAAACACCGGGGAGCTGTTTTTT. It translates to CASSKGKGGNTGELFF.

This chain connects TRBV29-1 to TRBJ1-4; maybe TRBD1 (5 bases). This CDR3 comprises 12 residues. CDR1 is SQVTM, CDR2 ANQGSEA, per germline. The V and J ends lost 5 bases and 5 bases respectively, with 9 bases between them. The CDR3 sequence: CSVRDGNEKLFF. CDR3 in DNA: TGCAGCGTTCGGGACGGCAATGAAAAACTGTTTTTT. Filled out from reference TRBV29-1 and TRBJ1-4, the complete variable domain reads SAVISQKPSRDICQRGTSLTIQCQVDSQVTMMFWYRQQPGQSLTLIATANQGSEATYESGFVIDKFPISRPNLTFSTLTVSNMSPEDSSIYLCSVRDGNEKLFFGSGTQLSVL.

With regard to this clone: The same CDR3 arises from other DNA sequences in this sample as well. V gene TRBV15 combines with J gene TRBJ2-3, with 7 bases lining up with TRBD2. Trimming at V came to 0 bases and at J to 1 base, leaving 1 base not matched to a gene. Germline CDR1 and CDR2: LNHNV and YYDKDF (reference sequence). This CDR3 spans 15 amino acids. The CDR3 DNA sequence: TGTGCCACCAGCAGAGAGCTAGCGGGCACAGATACGCAGTATTTT. The encoded protein is CATSRELAGTDTQYF.

The chain joins TRBV5-4 to TRBJ2-7, with D hard to call. The CDR3 extends over 13 amino acids. The V end was cut by 0 bases, the J end by 5 bases, with 9 bases between. CDR1 is SGHNT, CDR2 YYREEE, per germline (reference sequence). The CDR3 coding sequence is TGTGCCAGCAGCTTGGCCCTATCGGACGAGCAGTACTTC. It yields the protein CASSLALSDEQYF. Together with reference TRBV5-4 and TRBJ2-7, the CDR3 gives the full variable domain: ETGVTQSPTHLIKTRGQQVTLRCSSQSGHNTVSWYQQALGQGPQFIFQYYREEENGRGNFPPRFSGLQFPNYSSELNVNALELDDSALYLCASSLALSDEQYFGPGTRLTVT.

This chain connects TRBV5-1 to TRBJ2-6; a weak D match, TRBD2 (6 bases). The V end was cut by 4 bases, the J end by 3 bases, with 14 bases between. Per the germline V gene, CDR1 is SGHRS and CDR2 is YFSETQ. CDR3 length: 16 residues. The CDR3 sequence: CASSPWRANGANVLTF. In DNA, the CDR3 is TGCGCCAGCAGCCCCTGGAGGGCGAATGGGGCCAACGTCCTGACTTTC.

This clone has a single count. V usage is TRBV11-2 and J usage is TRBJ2-2; TRBD2 is a possible D gene (6 bases). CDR3 size: 16 residues. Germline CDR1 and CDR2: SGHAT and FQNNGV. Deletions cut 7 bases from V and 1 base from J, with 16 bases between. The CDR3 loop reads CASTPLGTGNTGELFF. Written as DNA, the CDR3 is TGTGCCAGCACCCCTTTGGGGACTGGGAACACCGGGGAGCTGTTTTTT.

On this clone: This may be a read error, as it is one base from a much larger clone. Other DNA sequences within the sample encode an identical CDR3. This chain links TRBV9 with TRBJ1-1, with D unclear. This CDR3 spans 13 amino acids. V dropped 0 bases and J dropped 3 bases, with 6 bases sitting between them. Germline values: CDR1 SGDLS, CDR2 YYNGEE. Written as DNA, the CDR3 is TGTGCCAGCAGCGTAGCTGGGGACACTGAAGCTTTCTTT. Encoded protein: CASSVAGDTEAFF.

The V and J genes are TRBV25-1 and TRBJ2-7; D not certain. CDR3 size: 11 residues. V dropped 4 bases and J dropped 5 bases, with 6 bases sitting between them. Germline lookup yields CDR1 MGHDK and CDR2 SYGVNS. In nucleotides, the CDR3 is TGTGCCAGCAGTGTTTGGGACGAGCAGTACTTC. Translating gives CASSVWDEQYF.

J is TRBJ1-2 and V is TRBV18; 8 nucleotides align to TRBD1. V shed 2 bases, J shed 4 bases, and the junction held 6 bases outside the gene matches. The CDR3 sequence is 15 residues long. Germline V lookup: CDR1 KGHSH, CDR2 LQKENI. For the CDR3, the DNA is TGTGCCAGCTCACCAGGCAGGGGGCTCAGCTATGGCTACACCTTC. This codes for CASSPGRGLSYGYTF.

V and J are TRBV7-9 and TRBJ2-5, with TRBD1 identical over 8 bases. Per the germline V gene, CDR1 is SEHNR and CDR2 is FQNEAQ (reference sequence). The CDR3 has 15 residues. Trimming removed 5 bases from V and 4 bases from J; junction bases left unmatched: 9. The DNA for the CDR3 is TGTGCCAGCAGCACCGGACAGGGTAACGGAGAGACCCAGTACTTC. It is translated as CASSTGQGNGETQYF.

The chain uses TRBV21-1 and TRBJ2-7. TRBV21-1 is flagged as a pseudogene. The CDR3 is made up of 14 amino acids. Here the CDR3 reads CAMAGGVTAYEQYF. The CDR3 DNA follows: TGTGCCATGGCTGGTGGAGTTACAGCCTACGAGCAGTACTTC.

Here the CDR3 DNA reads TGTGCCAGCAGCTTAGGGACAGGCCCGAGCTCCTATAATTCACCCCTCCACTTT. Translation: CASSLGTGPSSYNSPLHF. This chain uses TRBV11-2 with TRBJ1-6; 7 nucleotides line up with TRBD1. CDR3 size: 18 residues. V lost 1 base and J lost 0; bases outside the gene matches: 6. Looked up from germline, CDR1 is SGHAT and CDR2 is FQNNGV.

The rearrangement uses TRBV9 and TRBJ1-1; 7 bases agree with TRBD1. Germline-derived CDR1 and CDR2 are SGDLS and YYNGEE. The ends lost 3 bases at V and 0 bases at J; junction bases unmatched: 5. The CDR3 extends over 15 amino acids. In DNA, the CDR3 is TGTGCCAGCAGCGGGGAGACAGGGTTGAACACTGAAGCTTTCTTT. Translated, it gives CASSGETGLNTEAFF.

The rearrangement joins TRBV9 to TRBJ2-3, with unresolved D. The CDR3 spans 12 residues. V lost 3 bases and J 1 base, leaving 3 bases between the germline ends. Germline V gene sequence: CDR1 SGDLS, CDR2 YYNGEE. CDR3 protein: CASSARTDTQYF. DNA for the CDR3: TGTGCCAGCAGCGCCCGCACAGATACGCAGTATTTT.

The V gene is TRBV28, the J gene TRBJ1-4; D gene ambiguous. The CDR3 totals 14 residues. CDR1 is MDHEN, CDR2 SYDVKM, per germline. Trimming took off 5 bases at V and 10 bases at J, with 17 bases between the two ends. The CDR3 DNA follows: TGTGCCAGCAGTGCCCCCCATTATCCGGGAAAACTGTTTTTT. Amino acid sequence: CASSAPHYPGKLFF.

The rearrangement links TRBV6-5 to TRBJ1-1; 8 bases match TRBD1. Per the germline V gene, CDR1 is MNHEY and CDR2 is SVGAGI. V was clipped by 7 bases and J by 2 bases; unmatched bases: 9. The CDR3 runs 15 residues. The CDR3 spells CASTQDRAINTEAFF. CDR3 in DNA: TGTGCCAGCACCCAGGACAGGGCAATTAACACTGAAGCTTTCTTT.

The rearrangement uses TRBV27 and TRBJ2-2, with a possible D match to TRBD1 (8 bases). Germline V gives CDR1 MNHEY, CDR2 SMNVEV (reference sequence). The V gene lost 1 base and the J gene lost 3 bases, with 18 bases spanning the gap. This CDR3 spans 18 amino acids. CDR3 sequence (DNA): TGTGCCAGCAGTTTATATTTCGGACAGGGAGGGCACACCGGGGAGCTGTTTTTT. Translation: CASSLYFGQGGHTGELFF.

This chain uses TRBV5-1 with TRBJ1-2; maybe TRBD1 (5 bases). The germline V gene has CDR1 SGHRS and CDR2 YFSETQ. V was pared by 0 bases and J by 4 bases, with 10 bases between. CDR3 length: 14 amino acids. The CDR3 sequence: CASSLVSGAYGYTF. The CDR3 bases are TGCGCCAGCAGCTTGGTTTCTGGGGCCTATGGCTACACCTTC.

The count of this clone is one. This rearrangement joins TRBV5-1 to TRBJ2-1, with D possibly matching TRBD2 (5 bases). V was shortened by 2 bases and J by 4 bases, with 10 bases between the two germline ends. Germline V gene sequence: CDR1 SGHRS, CDR2 YFSETQ. CDR3 length: 14 amino acids. The DNA of the CDR3 is TGCGCCAGCAGCTTTGTCGGGAAGTACAATGAGCAGTTCTTC. Residues: CASSFVGKYNEQFF.

V usage is TRBV9 and J usage is TRBJ1-3; D is undetermined. Germline loops: CDR1 SGDLS, CDR2 YYNGEE. Trimming pared 3 bases from V and 4 bases from J, leaving 11 bases between. This CDR3 is built from 14 residues. CDR3 residues: CASSGPGLGNTIYF. The CDR3 DNA is TGTGCCAGCAGCGGGCCGGGGTTGGGAAACACCATATATTTT. Combining the CDR3 with reference TRBV9 and TRBJ1-3 gives the whole variable domain DSGVTQTPKHLITATGQRVTLRCSPRSGDLSVYWYQQSLDQGLQFLIQYYNGEERAKGNILERFSAQQFPDLHSELNLSSLELGDSALYFCASSGPGLGNTIYFGEGSWLTVV.

The chain is built from TRBV4-2 and TRBJ2-7; no firm D call. Trimming cost V 4 bases and J 5 bases, with 9 bases left between them. Germline CDR1 LGHNA, CDR2 YNFKEQ. This CDR3 contains 12 residues. CDR3: CASSLSSNEQYF. In DNA form, the CDR3 reads TGTGCCAGCAGCCTATCCTCTAACGAGCAGTACTTC.

The chain couples TRBV18 to TRBJ2-7; D possibly corresponds to TRBD1 (6 bases). The length of the CDR3 is 13 residues. The germline CDR1 and CDR2 sequences are KGHSH and LQKENI. V dropped 3 bases and J dropped 7 bases, with 13 bases sitting between them. CDR3 sequence (DNA): TGTGCCAGCTCACCCCCCGGGACAACTGAGCAGTACTTC. Its translation is CASSPPGTTEQYF. The variable domain in full, with the rest retrieved from reference TRBV18 and TRBJ2-7, is NAGVMQNPRHLVRRRGQEARLRCSPMKGHSHVYWYRQLPEEGLKFMVYLQKENIIDESGMPKERFSAEFPKEGPSILRIQQVVRGDSAAYFCASSPPGTTEQYFGPGTRLTVT.

This clone was counted a single time. This chain joins TRBV18 and TRBJ1-2, with D perhaps TRBD1 (5 bases). There are 15 residues in the CDR3. Germline loops: CDR1 KGHSH, CDR2 LQKENI. The germline V and J ends were trimmed by 2 bases and 0 bases, with 10 bases remaining between them. CDR3 nucleotides: TGTGCCAGCTCACCAGGGGCAGGTGCTAACTATGGCTACACCTTC. Its translation is CASSPGAGANYGYTF.

The V and J genes are TRBV2 and TRBJ1-3; D may be TRBD1 (5 bases). CDR3 length: 13 residues. The ends were cut back, 4 bases at V and 4 bases at J, with 8 bases in the middle. CDR1 SNHLY and CDR2 FYNNEI come from the germline V gene. The CDR3 protein is CASSGGEGNTIYF. CDR3 in DNA: TGTGCCAGCAGTGGAGGGGAAGGAAACACCATATATTTT.

The sample holds one count of this clone. This sequence joins TRBV6-1 and TRBJ1-4; D is unclear. In germline, CDR1 is MNHNS, CDR2 SASEGT. The germline V and J ends were trimmed by 6 bases and 7 bases, with 12 bases remaining between them. The CDR3 is 13 amino acids. CDR3 DNA: TGTGCCAGCAGGATCGTTCTTGGTGAAAAACTGTTTTTT. Its protein is CASRIVLGEKLFF.